This T cell receptor (beta chain) was recovered during a study of shared clonotypes between healthy human individuals. Notes on the study in general: Relative to clonotypes present in all four donors, those not shared had lower generation probabilities.

The assay was carried out at the deep level. Genomic DNA from each subset was divided evenly over several immunoSEQ plates. Profiling relied on immunoSEQ multiplex PCR, and the TCRdb table lists in-frame clones only, not all of them. Of 630,000 or so clones in the sample, roughly 98% were seen once. Per germline, CDR1 SGHDT and CDR2 YYEEEE. The CDR3 contains 17 residues. V gave up 3 bases and J gave up 2 bases, with 21 bases separating them. To note about this clone: Its matching antigen is unknown.

Terminally differentiated effector memory CD45RA+ cells were excluded by CCR7 positive selection of CD45RO-negative cells. Material: naive CD8+ T cells sorted from blood. This chain connects TRBV5-6 to TRBJ2-7; D is uncertain. This receptor was identified in a man aged 30 to 45 in good health. The CDR3 reads CASSSSLKVPSPYEQYF. In DNA, the CDR3 is TGTGCCAGCAGCTCCTCTCTGAAAGTGCCTTCCCCCTACGAGCAGTACTTC.